These 21 T cell receptor beta chains originate from one sample sequenced in a study of blood T cell repertoires in COVID-19. The data were produced by immunoSEQ multiplex PCR, yet TCRdb's version contains in-frame clones alone and is incomplete. This table has around 99,000 clones, 84% appearing once. The material sequenced was peripheral blood. The receptors were gathered from a woman aged 45-59 years with acute or convalescent COVID-19.

This clone was seen only once. The V gene is TRBV2, the J gene TRBJ2-2, with 7 positions matching TRBD1. The germline gives CDR1 SNHLY, CDR2 FYNNEI. V lost 8 bases, J lost 0 bases, and 3 bases stayed unmatched. The CDR3 is 14 residues long. DNA of the CDR3: TGTGCCAGCCACGGGACAGCGAACACCGGGGAGCTGTTTTTT. This gives the protein CASHGTANTGELFF.

The genes are TRBV12-3 or TRBV12-4 and TRBJ2-2; D is undetermined. This CDR3 contains 13 residues. With 8 bases removed from V and 4 bases from J, the gap between germline ends came to 11 bases. The CDR3: CASGIIVTGELFF. CDR3 DNA: TGTGCCAGCGGCATTATCGTCACCGGGGAGCTGTTTTTT.

This clone appeared a few times. This chain uses TRBV18 with TRBJ1-1, with D perhaps TRBD1 (5 bases). This CDR3 comprises 13 residues. V was pared by 8 bases and J by 1 base, with 11 bases between. The germline CDR1 and CDR2 sequences are KGHSH and LQKENI. For the CDR3, the DNA is TGTGCCAGCACGCTCGGACAGAACACTGAAGCTTTCTTT. This encodes CASTLGQNTEAFF.

The rearrangement links TRBV7-2 to TRBJ1-5; D is perhaps TRBD1 (5 bases). The CDR3 runs 15 residues. Germline CDR1 and CDR2: SGHTA and FQGNSA. The ends were cut back, 1 base at V and 7 bases at J, with 14 bases in the middle. CDR3 sequence reads: CASSLGARGNQPQHF. In DNA form, the CDR3 reads TGTGCCAGCAGCTTAGGGGCAAGGGGTAACCAGCCCCAGCATTTT. The full variable domain, rest sourced from reference TRBV7-2 and TRBJ1-5, is GAGVSQSPSNKVTEKGKDVELRCDPISGHTALYWYRQSLGQGLEFLIYFQGNSAPDKSGLPSDRFSAERTGGSVSTLTIQRTQQEDSAVYLCASSLGARGNQPQHFGDGTRLSIL.

Regarding this clone: Other DNA sequences in this specimen translate into the identical CDR3. This chain uses TRBV5-1 with TRBJ1-1; unclear D gene. The CDR3 is 13 residues long. V lost 1 base and J 2 bases, leaving 6 bases between the germline ends. CDR1 and CDR2 (germline): SGHRS, YFSETQ. The CDR3 coding sequence is TGCGCCAGCAGCTTGACGGTAAACACTGAAGCTTTCTTT. Its translation: CASSLTVNTEAFF.

The CDR3 sequence: CAWNPGQINSPLHF. In DNA form, the CDR3 reads TGTGCCTGGAACCCGGGACAGATAAATTCACCCCTCCACTTT. The rearrangement uses TRBV30 and TRBJ1-6; 7 bases align to TRBD1. The germline CDR1 and CDR2 sequences are GTSNPN and SVGIG (reference sequence). The V gene end was trimmed by 4 bases and the J gene end by 7 bases; junction bases not matched to a gene: 7. There are 14 residues in the CDR3.

The chain uses TRBV3-1 (or the pseudogene TRBV3-2) and TRBJ1-1; D uncertain. This CDR3 is 14 amino acids long. The V gene's germline CDR1 is LGHDT and CDR2 YNNKEL (reference sequence). V gave up 1 base and J gave up 2 bases, with 8 bases separating them. The CDR3 coding sequence is TGTGCCAGCAGCCAAGGCCCTGGCAACACTGAAGCTTTCTTT. Translating it yields CASSQGPGNTEAFF.

This clone was detected once. The rearrangement joins TRBV12-3 or TRBV12-4 to TRBJ1-6; D ambiguous. V was shortened by 0 bases and J by 7 bases, with 4 bases between the two germline ends. The length of the CDR3 is 13 residues. As DNA, the CDR3 is TGTGCCAGCAGTTTAGCGACAAATTCACCCCTCCACTTT. This translates into CASSLATNSPLHF.

This chain connects TRBV9 to TRBJ2-3, with a weak D call TRBD2 (7 bases). This CDR3 has 16 residues. The germline V gene encodes CDR1 SGDLS and CDR2 YYNGEE. V gave up 5 bases and J gave up 2 bases, with 18 bases separating them. CDR3 DNA: TGTGCCAGCAGTGTCGGGGGGCGGTCAACCACAGATACGCAGTATTTT. Residues: CASSVGGRSTTDTQYF.

This clone was observed a single time. The gene calls are TRBV3-1 (or the pseudogene TRBV3-2) and TRBJ1-1, with no clear D. CDR3 length equals 14 residues. Germline CDR1 reads LGHDT; CDR2 reads YNNKEL (reference sequence). Trimming took 2 bases from V and 2 from J, leaving 9 bases between them. The CDR3 loop reads CASSQSQFNTEAFF. DNA of the CDR3: TGTGCCAGCAGCCAATCTCAGTTTAACACTGAAGCTTTCTTT.

This clone has just one count. The V and J genes are TRBV6-1 and TRBJ2-3; TRBD1 agrees at 9 bases. The CDR3 extends over 15 amino acids. The germline CDR1 and CDR2 sequences are MNHNS and SASEGT. V lost 3 bases, J lost 7 bases, and 8 bases stayed unmatched. CDR3 residues: CASSEWGTGSNTQYF. The DNA for the CDR3 is TGTGCCAGCAGTGAGTGGGGGACAGGGTCGAATACGCAGTATTTT.

This clone was detected once. The gene calls are TRBV28 and TRBJ1-2; D is unresolved. Germline V gene data show CDR1 as MDHEN and CDR2 as SYDVKM. V lost 5 bases and J lost 5, with 15 bases in between. This CDR3 region has 14 residues. The DNA of the CDR3 is TGTGCCAGCAGTATCTTCGGGAGCCTATATGGCTACACCTTC. Translated, it gives CASSIFGSLYGYTF.

The chain employs TRBV24-1 and TRBJ2-3; 8 nucleotides match TRBD1. This CDR3 is 15 amino acids long. V was clipped by 6 bases and J by 3 bases; unmatched bases: 7. CDR1 KGHDR and CDR2 SFDVKD come from the germline V gene. The CDR3 region has the DNA TGTGCCACCAGTAGGGGCCAGGGGGCAACAGATACGCAGTATTTT. Protein sequence: CATSRGQGATDTQYF.

V gene TRBV4-1 combines with J gene TRBJ2-7; a weak D match, TRBD1 (5 bases). The V and J ends lost 0 bases and 4 bases respectively, with 13 bases between them. This CDR3 spans 15 amino acids. Germline CDR1 MGHRA, CDR2 YSYEKL. CDR3 protein: CASSQESRAIYEQYF. CDR3 in DNA: TGCGCCAGCAGCCAAGAAAGCAGGGCAATATACGAGCAGTACTTC.

This chain links TRBV14 with TRBJ2-7; D possibly corresponds to TRBD1 (5 bases). The CDR3 is made up of 14 amino acids. V was pared by 3 bases and J by 0 bases, with 9 bases between. Germline V gives CDR1 SGHDN, CDR2 FVKESK. The DNA for the CDR3 is TGTGCCAGCAGCCATACAGGATTCTCCTACGAGCAGTACTTC. This translates into CASSHTGFSYEQYF.

V gene TRBV7-9 combines with J gene TRBJ1-6; D is possibly TRBD1 (6 bases). Germline CDR1 and CDR2: SEHNR and FQNEAQ (reference sequence). This CDR3 is 16 amino acids long. The CDR3 loop is CAINAAGGGRDSPLHF. CDR3 in DNA: TGTGCTATAAATGCGGCGGGGGGCGGTCGGGATTCACCCCTCCACTTT.

The chain is built from TRBV12-5 and TRBJ1-6; 7 bases agree with TRBD1. This CDR3 comprises 14 residues. With 6 bases clipped from V and 11 bases from J, the junction kept 10 bases outside the gene matches. CDR1 and CDR2 (germline): LGHNT, FRNRAP. DNA of the CDR3: TGTGCTAGTGGACGCCGACAGGGATCGGCACCCCTCCACTTT. Protein product: CASGRRQGSAPLHF. The whole variable domain, remainder taken from reference TRBV12-5 and TRBJ1-6, is DARVTQTPRHKVTEMGQEVTMRCQPILGHNTVFWYRQTMMQGLELLAYFRNRAPLDDSGMPKDRFSAEMPDATLATLKIQPSEPRDSAVYFCASGRRQGSAPLHFGNGTRLTVT.

This rearrangement joins TRBV6-5 to TRBJ1-2, with D possibly being TRBD1 (5 bases). CDR1 is MNHEY, CDR2 SVGAGI, per germline. Trimming pared 6 bases from V and 5 bases from J, leaving 10 bases between. CDR3 size: 12 residues. The CDR3 spells CASRGQLYGYTF. The CDR3 nucleotides read TGTGCCAGCAGGGGGCAGCTTTATGGCTACACCTTC.

V and J are TRBV3-1 (or the pseudogene TRBV3-2) and TRBJ2-2; a possible D gene is TRBD1 (5 bases). Germline CDR1 LGHDT, CDR2 YNNKEL (reference sequence). V shed 9 bases and J shed 0 bases, with 11 bases lying between them. The CDR3 sequence is 14 residues long. The CDR3 loop reads CASRDRSNTGELFF. The CDR3 DNA reads TGTGCCAGTCGAGACAGATCGAACACCGGGGAGCTGTTTTTT.

The chain employs TRBV2 and TRBJ2-3; D perhaps matches TRBD2 (7 bases). CDR1 and CDR2 (germline): SNHLY, FYNNEI. The V end was cut by 8 bases, the J end by 0 bases, with 15 bases between. The CDR3 has 15 residues. In DNA, the CDR3 is TGTGCCAGCTCCCAGGCGGGGGCTAGCACAGATACGCAGTATTTT. Residues: CASSQAGASTDTQYF. The full variable domain, with the rest looked up from reference TRBV2 and TRBJ2-3, is EPEVTQTPSHQVTQMGQEVILRCVPISNHLYFYWYRQILGQKVEFLVSFYNNEISEKSEIFDDQFSVERPDGSNFTLKIRSTKLEDSAMYFCASSQAGASTDTQYFGPGTRLTVL.

This clone appeared once. Written as DNA, the CDR3 is TGTGCCAGCAGCCGCCGAGGGGCGGGAACGAGGGGCCAAGAGACCCAGTACTTC. This codes for CASSRRGAGTRGQETQYF. The chain recombines TRBV3-1 (or the pseudogene TRBV3-2) with TRBJ2-5; maybe TRBD2 (6 bases). The CDR3 totals 18 residues. Trimming left V 4 bases short and J 1 base short, with 22 bases between. Germline V lookup: CDR1 LGHDT, CDR2 YNNKEL (reference sequence).